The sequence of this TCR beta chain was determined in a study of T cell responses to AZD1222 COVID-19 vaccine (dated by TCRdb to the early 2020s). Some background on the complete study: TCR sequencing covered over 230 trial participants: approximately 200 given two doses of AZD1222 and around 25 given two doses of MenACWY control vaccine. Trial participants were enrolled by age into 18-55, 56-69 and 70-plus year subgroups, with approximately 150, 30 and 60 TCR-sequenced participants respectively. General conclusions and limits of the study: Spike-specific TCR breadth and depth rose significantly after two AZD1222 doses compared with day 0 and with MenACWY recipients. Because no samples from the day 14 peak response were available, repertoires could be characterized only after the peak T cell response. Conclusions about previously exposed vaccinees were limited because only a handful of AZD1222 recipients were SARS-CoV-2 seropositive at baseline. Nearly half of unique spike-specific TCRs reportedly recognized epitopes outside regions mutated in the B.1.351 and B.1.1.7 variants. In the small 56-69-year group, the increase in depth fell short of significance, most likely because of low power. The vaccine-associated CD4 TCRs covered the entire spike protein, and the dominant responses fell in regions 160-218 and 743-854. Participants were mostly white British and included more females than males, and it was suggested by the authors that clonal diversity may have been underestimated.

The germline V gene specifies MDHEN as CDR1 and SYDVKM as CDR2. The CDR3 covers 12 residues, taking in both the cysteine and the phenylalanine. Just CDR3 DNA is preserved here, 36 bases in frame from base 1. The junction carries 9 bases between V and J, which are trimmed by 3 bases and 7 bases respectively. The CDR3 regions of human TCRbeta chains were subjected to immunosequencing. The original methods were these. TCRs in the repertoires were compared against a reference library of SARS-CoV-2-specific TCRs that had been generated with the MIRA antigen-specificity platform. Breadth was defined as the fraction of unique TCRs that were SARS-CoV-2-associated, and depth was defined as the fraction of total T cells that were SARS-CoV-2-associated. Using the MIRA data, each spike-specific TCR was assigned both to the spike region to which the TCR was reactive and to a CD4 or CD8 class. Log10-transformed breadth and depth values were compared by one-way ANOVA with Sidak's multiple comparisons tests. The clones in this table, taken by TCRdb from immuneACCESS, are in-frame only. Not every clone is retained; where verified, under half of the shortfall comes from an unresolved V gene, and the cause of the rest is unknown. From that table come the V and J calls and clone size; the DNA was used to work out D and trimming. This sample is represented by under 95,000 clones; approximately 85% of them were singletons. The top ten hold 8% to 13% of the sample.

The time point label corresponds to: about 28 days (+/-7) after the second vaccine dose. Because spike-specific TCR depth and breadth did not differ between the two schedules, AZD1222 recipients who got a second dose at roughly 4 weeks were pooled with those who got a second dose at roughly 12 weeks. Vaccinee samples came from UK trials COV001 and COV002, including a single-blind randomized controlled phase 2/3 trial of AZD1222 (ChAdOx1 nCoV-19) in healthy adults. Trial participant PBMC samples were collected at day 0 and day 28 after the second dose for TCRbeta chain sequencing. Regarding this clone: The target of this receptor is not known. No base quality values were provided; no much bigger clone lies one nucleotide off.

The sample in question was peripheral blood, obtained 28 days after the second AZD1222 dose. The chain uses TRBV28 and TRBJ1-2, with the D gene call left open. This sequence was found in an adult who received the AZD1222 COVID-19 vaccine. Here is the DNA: TGTGCCAGCAGTTTCGAGGGAAGTGGCTACACCTTC. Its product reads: CASSFEGSGYTF.